A single sample gave rise to the 32 T cell receptor beta chains below, sequenced in a study of shared clonotypes between healthy human individuals. Sequencing was performed with immunoSEQ multiplex PCR; in TCRdb, only in-frame clones are kept and a portion is missing. The sample has around 1.5 million clones; approximately 98% are singletons. The sequenced material came from naive CD4+ T cells sorted from blood. The subset is: CD45RA+ positively selected. All receptors come from a man aged 25-45 years in good health.

The chain joins TRBV2 to TRBJ2-4; D possibly corresponds to TRBD2 (6 bases). Deletions cut 6 bases from V and 3 bases from J, with 18 bases between. The CDR3 has 16 residues. Germline V lookup: CDR1 SNHLY, CDR2 FYNNEI. The CDR3 nucleotides are TGTGCCAGCAGGGCTCCGGGACTGCTGGGCAAAAACATTCAGTACTTC. This sequence encodes CASRAPGLLGKNIQYF.

This sequence joins TRBV28 and TRBJ2-7, with 7 bases lining up with TRBD2. The CDR3 is 15 amino acids. Germline loops: CDR1 MDHEN, CDR2 SYDVKM. V dropped 6 bases and J dropped 0; count of bases not matched to a gene: 8. The CDR3 DNA follows: TGTGCCAGCAGCCCCCGGGGGGAGAGCTCCTACGAGCAGTACTTC. Translation gives CASSPRGESSYEQYF.

V usage is TRBV10-1 and J usage is TRBJ2-1, with a tentative D call TRBD2 (6 bases). Trimming took 3 bases from V and 4 from J, leaving 13 bases between them. The V gene's germline CDR1 is WNHNN and CDR2 SYGVQD (reference sequence). The CDR3 loop spans 15 amino acids. The DNA of the CDR3 is TGCGCCAGCAGTGATTCGGGAGATGCGTACAATGAGCAGTTCTTC. Protein: CASSDSGDAYNEQFF.

This clone was recorded once. The rearrangement links TRBV5-1 to TRBJ2-7, with D possibly called TRBD1 or TRBD2 (6 bases each). From germline, CDR1 is SGHRS and CDR2 YFSETQ. There are 14 residues in the CDR3. Between the trimmed V and J ends, which lost 4 bases and 4 bases, there was a span of 15 bases. DNA of the CDR3: TGCGCCAGCAGCCGATCCTGGGGGGCATACGAGCAGTACTTC. Residues: CASSRSWGAYEQYF. The whole variable domain, filled in from reference TRBV5-1 and TRBJ2-7, reads KAGVTQTPRYLIKTRGQQVTLSCSPISGHRSVSWYQQTPGQGLQFLFEYFSETQRNKGNFPGRFSGRQFSNSRSEMNVSTLELGDSALYLCASSRSWGAYEQYFGPGTRLTVT.

The chain uses TRBV5-1 and TRBJ2-3; 10 nucleotides align to TRBD1. The CDR3 has 15 amino acids. The V and J ends lost 5 bases and 3 bases, in that order; junction bases with no gene match: 6. CDR1 and CDR2 (germline): SGHRS, YFSETQ. In nucleotides, the CDR3 is TGCGCCAGCAGGAGGACGGGACAGGGGACAGATACGCAGTATTTT. Translating it yields CASRRTGQGTDTQYF.

The chain employs TRBV6-5 and TRBJ2-5; D perhaps matches TRBD1 (5 bases). The CDR3 is 15 amino acids. Germline V gene lookup returns CDR1 MNHEY and CDR2 SVGAGI. The V gene lost 3 bases and the J gene lost 5 bases, with 16 bases spanning the gap. Here the CDR3 reads CASSYAQDGLETQYF. In DNA form, the CDR3 reads TGTGCCAGCAGTTATGCACAGGACGGGCTTGAGACCCAGTACTTC.

The chain joins TRBV11-2 to TRBJ1-5, with D uncertain. CDR1 is SGHAT and CDR2 is FQNNGV in the germline V gene. The CDR3 runs to 13 residues. V was shortened by 5 bases and J by 4 bases, with 9 bases between the two germline ends. Written as DNA, the CDR3 is TGTGCCAGCAGCCTCCGAAGGAATCAGCCCCAGCATTTT. As protein: CASSLRRNQPQHF.

This clone occurred once. The gene calls are TRBV15 and TRBJ2-3; TRBD2 aligns across 9 bases. Per germline, CDR1 LNHNV and CDR2 YYDKDF (reference sequence). The CDR3 is 16 amino acids. V shed 1 base and J 4 bases; nucleotides not matched to a gene: 6. The CDR3 reads CATSRGSGRGSDTQYF. In DNA form, the CDR3 reads TGTGCCACCAGCAGAGGTAGCGGGAGAGGGTCAGATACGCAGTATTTT.

The rearrangement uses TRBV6-1 and TRBJ1-4, with D hard to call. CDR1 MNHNS and CDR2 SASEGT come from the germline V gene. V shed 6 bases and J shed 5 bases, with 13 bases lying between them. This CDR3 comprises 14 residues. CDR3: CASSPSRANEKLFF. In DNA, the CDR3 is TGTGCCAGCAGCCCAAGTAGAGCCAATGAAAAACTGTTTTTT.

The genes are TRBV10-3 and TRBJ2-3; D possibly matches TRBD1 or TRBD2 (5 bases each). Germline lookup yields CDR1 ENHRY and CDR2 SYGVKD. Trimming took off 8 bases at V and 2 bases at J, with 8 bases between the two ends. This CDR3 has 12 amino acids. The CDR3 nucleotides read TGTGCCATCGGGGGAGACACAGATACGCAGTATTTT. Amino acid sequence: CAIGGDTDTQYF.

The rearrangement links TRBV5-4 to TRBJ2-3, with 8 bases aligning to TRBD2. V dropped 4 bases and J dropped 4; count of bases not matched to a gene: 11. Germline CDR1 reads SGHNT; CDR2 reads YYREEE (reference sequence). The CDR3 runs 16 residues. As DNA, the CDR3 is TGTGCCAGCAGCCAACCGGGACTAGGGGCATCAGATACGCAGTATTTT. Its protein product is CASSQPGLGASDTQYF. The full variable domain, completed using reference TRBV5-4 and TRBJ2-3, is ETGVTQSPTHLIKTRGQQVTLRCSSQSGHNTVSWYQQALGQGPQFIFQYYREEENGRGNFPPRFSGLQFPNYSSELNVNALELDDSALYLCASSQPGLGASDTQYFGPGTRLTVL.

The CDR3 sequence is CASSTDRVVAEAFF. CDR3 nucleotides: TGTGCCAGCAGCACAGACAGGGTCGTCGCTGAAGCTTTCTTT. V is TRBV7-8 and J is TRBJ1-1; TRBD1 agrees at 7 bases. The CDR3 sequence is 14 residues long. Trimming at V came to 5 bases and at J to 6 bases, leaving 9 bases not matched to a gene. Germline lookup yields CDR1 SGHVS and CDR2 FQNEAQ.

CDR3 protein: CASSPSVLAGQETQYF. CDR3 coding DNA: TGCGCCAGCAGCCCCTCCGTGCTAGCGGGACAAGAGACCCAGTACTTC. The V gene is TRBV5-1, the J gene TRBJ2-5, with 9 bases that match TRBD2. J was trimmed by 2 bases and V by 4 bases; bases with no gene match: 9. The length of the CDR3 is 16 residues. Germline V gene sequence: CDR1 SGHRS, CDR2 YFSETQ. The whole variable domain, remainder taken from reference TRBV5-1 and TRBJ2-5, is KAGVTQTPRYLIKTRGQQVTLSCSPISGHRSVSWYQQTPGQGLQFLFEYFSETQRNKGNFPGRFSGRQFSNSRSEMNVSTLELGDSALYLCASSPSVLAGQETQYFGPGTRLLVL.

The rearrangement uses TRBV30 and TRBJ2-1; D gene ambiguous. The germline V and J ends were trimmed by 3 bases and 4 bases, with 16 bases remaining between them. The CDR3 has 15 amino acids. CDR1 GTSNPN and CDR2 SVGIG come from the germline V gene (reference sequence). Written as DNA, the CDR3 is TGTGCCTGGAGCCTAAATTATGGACGTTACAATGAGCAGTTCTTC. Protein: CAWSLNYGRYNEQFF.

The chain links TRBV19 to TRBJ2-3, with D possibly TRBD1 on 5 matching bases. The ends were cut back, 1 base at V and 3 bases at J, with 8 bases in the middle. The CDR3 consists of 14 residues. CDR1 is LNHDA and CDR2 is SQIVND in the germline V gene (reference sequence). This chain's CDR3 is CASSIVKGTDTQYF. The CDR3 DNA reads as TGTGCCAGTAGTATAGTGAAGGGGACAGATACGCAGTATTTT.

The chain has TRBV6-1 and TRBJ2-3; 7 nucleotides line up with TRBD1. V was pared by 7 bases and J by 4 bases, with 5 bases of the junction left unmatched. In germline, CDR1 is MNHNS, CDR2 SASEGT. The CDR3 length is 13 residues. CDR3 nucleotide sequence: TGTGCCAGCACCCGGGGACAGCCAGATACGCAGTATTTT. Encoded protein: CASTRGQPDTQYF.

CDR3 protein: CASRPGLASYEQYF. The CDR3 bases are TGTGCCAGCAGACCGGGACTAGCGTCCTACGAGCAGTACTTC. The V gene is TRBV5-8, the J gene TRBJ2-7; 10 nucleotides align to TRBD2. The V segment lost 5 bases and the J segment 1 base; nucleotides outside the gene matches: 3. Germline V CDR1 and CDR2: SGHTS, YDEGEE. The CDR3 contains 14 residues.

J is TRBJ2-1 and V is TRBV7-9; TRBD1 matches at 9 bases. This CDR3 has 16 residues. Trimming took 3 bases from V and 9 from J; bases not matched to a gene: 12. Germline lookup yields CDR1 SEHNR and CDR2 FQNEAQ (reference sequence). The CDR3 protein is CASSLEMGQGFGEQFF. CDR3 in DNA: TGTGCCAGCAGCTTGGAAATGGGACAGGGTTTCGGTGAGCAGTTCTTC.

The chain carries TRBV28 and TRBJ2-7; TRBD2 might be the D (5 bases). The CDR3 loop spans 15 amino acids. Trimming left V 1 base short and J 0 bases short, with 10 bases between. Germline V lookup: CDR1 MDHEN, CDR2 SYDVKM. CDR3 in DNA: TGTGCCAGCAGTTTATACCAGCGGACCTCCTACGAGCAGTACTTC. Translated: CASSLYQRTSYEQYF. Full variable domain (outside the CDR3, taken from reference TRBV28 and TRBJ2-7): DVKVTQSSRYLVKRTGEKVFLECVQDMDHENMFWYRQDPGLGLRLIYFSYDVKMKEKGDIPEGYSVSREKKERFSLILESASTNQTSMYLCASSLYQRTSYEQYFGPGTRLTVT.

This clone came up once. V usage is TRBV27 and J usage is TRBJ1-5, with 11 bases fitting TRBD1. The V and J ends lost 5 bases and 5 bases, in that order; junction bases with no gene match: 14. CDR3 length: 18 amino acids. Germline values: CDR1 MNHEY, CDR2 SMNVEV (reference sequence). The DNA for the CDR3 is TGTGCCAGCAGTCCCTTTGGGGGTGGACAGGGGGCCTATCAGCCCCAGCATTTT. It encodes CASSPFGGGQGAYQPQHF.

V usage is TRBV5-1 and J usage is TRBJ2-2; D gene ambiguous. The CDR3 has 15 amino acids. Germline V gene sequence: CDR1 SGHRS, CDR2 YFSETQ. Trimming took off 0 bases at V and 2 bases at J, with 8 bases between the two ends. CDR3 residues: CASSLARKNTGELFF. The CDR3 nucleotides are TGCGCCAGCAGCTTGGCCCGTAAAAACACCGGGGAGCTGTTTTTT.

The chain uses TRBV19 and TRBJ1-1, with D perhaps TRBD1 (5 bases). Looked up from germline, CDR1 is LNHDA and CDR2 is SQIVND (reference sequence). The CDR3 consists of 14 residues. Trimming removed 5 bases at V and 3 bases at J, with 13 bases between. The CDR3 here is CASSRGVWYTEAFF. As DNA, the CDR3 is TGTGCCAGTAGTCGGGGGGTTTGGTACACTGAAGCTTTCTTT.

The chain carries TRBV5-5 and TRBJ1-2, with a tentative D call TRBD1 (5 bases). Germline lookup yields CDR1 SGHKS and CDR2 YYEKEE (reference sequence). CDR3 length: 13 residues. The V gene lost 4 bases and the J gene lost 6 bases, with 13 bases spanning the gap. The CDR3: CASSPRGLDGYTF. The CDR3 nucleotides read TGTGCCAGCAGCCCGAGGGGATTGGATGGCTACACCTTC. Full variable domain (outside the CDR3, taken from reference TRBV5-5 and TRBJ1-2): DAGVTQSPTHLIKTRGQQVTLRCSPISGHKSVSWYQQVLGQGPQFIFQYYEKEERGRGNFPDRFSARQFPNYSSELNVNALLLGDSALYLCASSPRGLDGYTFGSGTRLTVV.

V is TRBV4-1 and J is TRBJ2-2; possibly TRBD2 for D (6 bases). The V gene lost 0 bases and the J gene lost 0 bases, with 8 bases spanning the gap. Germline V CDR1 and CDR2: MGHRA, YSYEKL. The CDR3 sequence is 16 residues long. The CDR3 DNA reads TGCGCCAGCAGCCAAGATAGCGGTTCGAACACCGGGGAGCTGTTTTTT. Translation gives CASSQDSGSNTGELFF.

The DNA for the CDR3 is TGTGCCATCAGTGAACTGGCAACTAATGAAAAACTGTTTTTT. This sequence encodes CAISELATNEKLFF. The J gene is TRBJ1-4, the V gene TRBV10-3, with no clear D. The length of the CDR3 is 14 residues. V was clipped by 3 bases and J by 0 bases, with 5 bases between them. Germline CDR1 is ENHRY and CDR2 is SYGVKD.

The J gene is TRBJ2-1, the V gene TRBV5-4; TRBD2 matches 7 bases. Per germline, CDR1 SGHNT and CDR2 YYREEE (reference sequence). Trimming removed 3 bases from V and 6 bases from J; junction bases left unmatched: 9. The CDR3 spans 15 residues. The CDR3: CASSSRMRELNEQFF. The CDR3 bases are TGTGCCAGCAGCTCCCGTATGCGGGAGCTCAATGAGCAGTTCTTC.

For this clone: A read error may account for a junction end that differs from germline. The chain recombines TRBV7-7 with TRBJ2-1; D tentatively fits TRBD1 or TRBD2 (5 bases each). Germline V gene data show CDR1 as SSHAT and CDR2 as FNYEAQ (reference sequence). This CDR3 comprises 15 residues. The CDR3 nucleotides are TGTGCTAGCAGCTTAGAGGGGCTTCCATACAATGAGCAGTTCTTC. Its protein product is CASSLEGLPYNEQFF.

J is TRBJ2-7 and V is TRBV30; D perhaps matches TRBD1 (6 bases). Per the germline V gene, CDR1 is GTSNPN and CDR2 is SVGIG (reference sequence). The V and J ends lost 0 bases and 2 bases respectively, with 14 bases between them. The CDR3 is 15 residues long. The CDR3 loop reads CAWSVSQGNAYEQYF. The CDR3 DNA reads TGTGCCTGGAGTGTGAGTCAGGGGAACGCCTACGAGCAGTACTTC.

A single count supports this clone. This chain connects TRBV6-5 to TRBJ1-2; the match to TRBD1 covers 8 bases. This CDR3 is 14 amino acids long. Germline CDR1 MNHEY, CDR2 SVGAGI. V shed 2 bases and J 8 bases; nucleotides not matched to a gene: 7. The CDR3 reads CASSYPGGAEGYTF. CDR3 in DNA: TGTGCCAGCAGTTACCCAGGGGGCGCGGAAGGCTACACCTTC.

The CDR3 DNA is TGTGCCAGTAGTAACCCAGGGCTTCGCAACTATGGCTACACCTTC. This codes for CASSNPGLRNYGYTF. The chain recombines TRBV19 with TRBJ1-2, with TRBD1 as a possible D gene (5 bases). Looked up from germline, CDR1 is LNHDA and CDR2 is SQIVND (reference sequence). The V end lost 4 bases, the J end lost 2 bases, and 14 bases lay between the germline ends. There are 15 residues in the CDR3.

The J gene is TRBJ2-3, the V gene TRBV5-1; D unclear. CDR3 length: 15 amino acids. The germline CDR1 and CDR2 sequences are SGHRS and YFSETQ. V was cut by 4 bases and J by 1 base, with 13 bases left in between. In nucleotides, the CDR3 is TGCGCCAGCAGCCTGGAGCGTCCACGCACAGATACGCAGTATTTT. Translating it yields CASSLERPRTDTQYF.

The chain is built from TRBV29-1 and TRBJ2-7; 8 bases align to TRBD1. CDR1 is SQVTM, CDR2 ANQGSEA, per germline. The CDR3 has 13 amino acids. The junction had 7 bases not matched to a gene; V was cut back by 6 bases and J by 3 bases. The CDR3 protein is CSVAGQGLYEQYF. DNA for the CDR3: TGCAGCGTGGCCGGACAGGGACTCTACGAGCAGTACTTC.